Below, 14 T cell receptor beta chains from the same sample are listed, as sequenced in a study of regulatory T cells in long-lasting Graves disease. Construction of the TCR beta libraries employed iRepertoire HTBI primers in conjunction with Arm-PCR of CDR3 regions. Each CDR3 protein gets one entry after TCRdb re-called the multiplex PCR reads with MiXCR. The repertoire holds 400,000 to 650,000 distinct CDR3 sequences, with 15% to 20% as singletons. Time point noted: newly diagnosed GD, antithyroid drugs for less than 3 months. PBMCs were the source of the RNA used for TCR sequencing. A further study also used this sample, focusing on T cells in Graves' hyperthyroidism and ophthalmopathy.

The material was peripheral blood mononuclear cells (PBMCs), obtained at new diagnosis, from a patient treated with antithyroid drugs. These receptors were collected from a woman aged 35-60 years with Graves disease.

This clonotype was seen repeatedly, ten times or more. This CDR3 reads CASSPGPEETQYF. The CDR3 DNA is TGTGCCAGCAGTCCCGGGCCCGAAGAGACCCAGTACTTC. This chain connects TRBV6-1 to TRBJ2-5; D gene unclear. The CDR3 contains 13 residues. Trimming took off 5 bases at V and 3 bases at J, with 10 bases between the two ends. CDR1 MNHNS and CDR2 SASEGT come from the germline V gene.

The sample holds many counts of this clonotype. The rearrangement uses TRBV12-3 or TRBV12-4 and TRBJ2-7; no definite D call. V was clipped by 3 bases and J by 13 bases, with 16 bases between them. This CDR3 has 12 residues. The CDR3 loop is CASSLGREVDYF. CDR3 DNA sequence: TGTGCCAGCAGTTTGGGTAGGGAAGTTGACTACTTC.

This clonotype came up many times. V and J are TRBV27 and TRBJ1-1; weak D call: TRBD1 (5 bases). The CDR3 length is 15 residues. Germline assignment: CDR1 MNHEY and CDR2 SMNVEV (reference sequence). Trimming took off 4 bases at V and 0 bases at J, with 12 bases between the two ends. The CDR3 protein is CASSSGLGVNTEAFF. The CDR3 coding sequence is TGTGCCAGCAGTTCCGGTCTGGGGGTGAACACTGAAGCTTTCTTT.

This chain uses TRBV11-2 with TRBJ2-3, with 9 bases identical to TRBD2. The CDR3 has 14 amino acids. Germline-derived CDR1 and CDR2 are SGHAT and FQNNGV. V gave up 5 bases and J gave up 5 bases; unmatched junction bases: 5. CDR3 region: CASSVRGGVDTQYF. The CDR3 DNA reads as TGTGCCAGCAGCGTACGCGGGGGGGTAGATACGCAGTATTTT.

This chain joins TRBV5-1 and TRBJ2-1; possibly TRBD1 or TRBD2 for D (5 bases each). The length of the CDR3 is 16 residues. CDR1 and CDR2 (germline): SGHRS, YFSETQ. V lost 4 bases and J 2 bases, leaving 16 bases between the germline ends. CDR3 in amino acids: CASSLGLGEPYNEQFF. In nucleotides, the CDR3 is TGCGCCAGCAGCCTTGGCCTGGGGGAACCCTACAATGAGCAGTTCTTC.

The chain links TRBV20-1 to TRBJ2-7; 7 nucleotides align to TRBD2. In germline, CDR1 is DFQATT, CDR2 SNEGSKA (reference sequence). With V trimmed by 6 bases and J by 3 bases, 14 bases remained unmatched. The CDR3 has 15 amino acids. The CDR3 loop is CSASSIGGFIYEQYF. The CDR3 bases are TGCAGTGCGTCGTCCATCGGGGGGTTCATCTACGAGCAGTACTTC.

Many counts were recorded for this clonotype. In DNA form, the CDR3 reads TGTGCCAGCAGTTTTAACCCGAACACTGAAGCTTTCTTT. Translation gives CASSFNPNTEAFF. This chain uses TRBV27 with TRBJ1-1, with D hard to call. The CDR3 has 13 amino acids. The germline V gene has CDR1 MNHEY and CDR2 SMNVEV (reference sequence). The ends were cut back, 3 bases at V and 1 base at J, with 6 bases in the middle.

The rearrangement joins TRBV7-9 to TRBJ1-1; 8 positions match TRBD1. The ends lost 1 base at V and 1 base at J; junction bases unmatched: 5. The CDR3 totals 16 residues. Germline V gene lookup returns CDR1 SEHNR and CDR2 FQNEAQ (reference sequence). CDR3 residues: CASSLETGAANTEAFF. CDR3 nucleotide sequence: TGTGCCAGCAGCTTAGAGACAGGGGCGGCGAACACTGAAGCTTTCTTT.

This clonotype was recorded a few times. The chain couples TRBV6-1 to TRBJ2-5, with D possibly TRBD2 on 5 matching bases. The CDR3 extends over 12 amino acids. V lost 5 bases to trimming and J lost 9 bases, with 13 bases between them. Germline lookup yields CDR1 MNHNS and CDR2 SASEGT. CDR3 bases: TGTGCCAGCAGTACCAACCACGGGGCCCAGTACTTC. The encoded protein is CASSTNHGAQYF.

This chain links TRBV7-3 with TRBJ2-1, with D possibly matching TRBD1 (5 bases). Between the trimmed V and J ends, which lost 3 bases and 7 bases, there was a span of 16 bases. The CDR3 is made up of 15 amino acids. CDR1 SGHTA and CDR2 FQGTGA come from the germline V gene. CDR3 in amino acids: CASSFGLGALNEQFF. In DNA, the CDR3 is TGTGCCAGCAGCTTTGGTTTAGGGGCGCTTAATGAGCAGTTCTTC.

This clonotype showed up just a few times. The rearrangement joins TRBV19 to TRBJ1-1; D gene unclear. This CDR3 has 13 residues. Trimming took 1 base from V and 8 from J, leaving 11 bases between them. Germline assignment: CDR1 LNHDA and CDR2 SQIVND (reference sequence). The CDR3 DNA follows: TGTGCCAGTAGTATAGGGTACAGCCAAGAAGCTTTCTTT. This encodes CASSIGYSQEAFF.

This clonotype was seen repeatedly, ten times or more. V is TRBV3-1 and J is TRBJ1-1; D gene ambiguous. The CDR3 runs to 14 residues. Germline lookup yields CDR1 LGHDT and CDR2 YNNKEL (reference sequence). Trimming pared 1 base from V and 10 bases from J, leaving 16 bases between. The CDR3 loop is CASSQGAAITSAFF. The CDR3 DNA reads TGTGCCAGCAGCCAAGGCGCGGCCATAACGTCAGCTTTCTTT.

The sample holds many counts of this clonotype. V gene TRBV12-3 or TRBV12-4 combines with J gene TRBJ1-5, with D maybe TRBD1 (5 bases). The CDR3 covers 14 residues. The germline V and J ends were trimmed by 6 bases and 6 bases, with 15 bases remaining between them. As DNA, the CDR3 is TGTGCCAGCAGCCACACAGGTTCTGGTCAGCCCCAGCATTTT. As protein: CASSHTGSGQPQHF.

This clonotype was counted many times. The chain employs TRBV6-2 or TRBV6-3 and TRBJ2-5, with D maybe TRBD2 (6 bases). Germline V CDR1 and CDR2: MNHEY, SVGEGT. V was trimmed by 5 bases and J by 5 bases, leaving 12 bases between them. The CDR3 covers 13 residues. CDR3 sequence: CASSASGVETQYF. CDR3 nucleotide sequence: TGTGCCAGCAGTGCCTCGGGGGTGGAGACCCAGTACTTC.